Below, 19 T cell receptor beta chains from the same sample are listed, as sequenced in a study of Ad26.COV2.S vaccination and SARS-CoV-2 variants. Indicated treatment: roughly 20 received Ad26.COV2.S at low or high dose, single or two shots; several received placebo; per-sample allocation not given. Repertoires come from day 63 after the first vaccine or placebo injection. TCRdb keeps only in-frame clones here, not all; method: immunoSEQ multiplex PCR. The sample holds 500,000 or so clones; about 91% are singletons and the top ten take 2.5% to 3%. Here the sequenced sample was peripheral blood, taken in a trial of Ad26.COV2.S vaccine versus placebo. The source of these receptors is a person between 18 and 65 years old who received the Ad26.COV2.S COVID-19 vaccine or a placebo.

The V and J genes are TRBV18 and TRBJ1-6; tentative D call: TRBD1 (6 bases). V shed 3 bases and J shed 9 bases, with 12 bases lying between them. CDR3 length: 14 amino acids. Germline lookup yields CDR1 KGHSH and CDR2 LQKENI. The CDR3 region has the DNA TGTGCCAGCTCACCGGGGGGCTCGGGTTCACCCCTCCACTTT. This gives the protein CASSPGGSGSPLHF. The variable domain in full, completed from reference TRBV18 and TRBJ1-6, reads NAGVMQNPRHLVRRRGQEARLRCSPMKGHSHVYWYRQLPEEGLKFMVYLQKENIIDESGMPKERFSAEFPKEGPSILRIQQVVRGDSAAYFCASSPGGSGSPLHFGNGTRLTVT.

The gene calls are TRBV28 and TRBJ2-2, with D possibly being TRBD1 (5 bases). This CDR3 has 13 amino acids. The germline V gene has CDR1 MDHEN and CDR2 SYDVKM. V shed 8 bases and J shed 4 bases, with 11 bases lying between them. The CDR3 DNA reads TGTGCCAGCCGACAGCCGGGCACCGGGGAGCTGTTTTTT. Its protein product is CASRQPGTGELFF.

This chain uses TRBV4-3 with TRBJ2-6; the D is unclear. Germline V gene sequence: CDR1 LGHNA, CDR2 YSLEER. V was trimmed by 0 bases and J by 0 bases, leaving 9 bases between them. The CDR3 has 17 residues. The CDR3 sequence: CASSQDPLSSGANVLTF. The CDR3 bases are TGCGCCAGCAGCCAAGACCCGTTGAGCTCTGGGGCCAACGTCCTGACTTTC.

V usage is TRBV9 and J usage is TRBJ1-2, with D possibly being TRBD1 (6 bases). Germline V lookup: CDR1 SGDLS, CDR2 YYNGEE. The CDR3 length is 14 residues. With 0 bases removed from V and 6 bases from J, the gap between germline ends came to 12 bases. The CDR3 spells CASSVGRQGNGYTF. As DNA, the CDR3 is TGTGCCAGCAGCGTAGGTCGGCAGGGGAATGGCTACACCTTC.

The chain carries TRBV4-3 and TRBJ2-1; TRBD2 is a possible D gene (5 bases). The CDR3 runs 15 residues. V was pared by 1 base and J by 9 bases, with 16 bases between. Germline V gene sequence: CDR1 LGHNA, CDR2 YSLEER. The DNA for the CDR3 is TGCGCCAGCAGCCAAGTAATAGGAGGTCAGCCTGAGCAGTTCTTC. Translated, it gives CASSQVIGGQPEQFF.

This clone was recorded only once. V is TRBV4-2 and J is TRBJ2-1, with a tentative D call TRBD2 (6 bases). Germline CDR1 LGHNA, CDR2 YNFKEQ. The CDR3 contains 16 residues. The V end lost 0 bases, the J end lost 2 bases, and 11 bases lay between the germline ends. The CDR3 nucleotides read TGTGCCAGCAGCCAAGAACGGGGGATTACCTACAATGAGCAGTTCTTC. Its translation: CASSQERGITYNEQFF.

The J gene is TRBJ2-3, the V gene TRBV7-2; a weak D match, TRBD2 (6 bases). V gave up 0 bases and J gave up 6 bases, with 13 bases separating them. The CDR3 covers 15 residues. Germline V lookup: CDR1 SGHTA, CDR2 FQGNSA. CDR3 nucleotide sequence: TGTGCCAGCAGCTTAGCGCTAGCGTCGCGGGATACGCAGTATTTT. Protein product: CASSLALASRDTQYF.

The chain couples TRBV7-3 to TRBJ1-4; TRBD1 is a possible D gene (6 bases). Germline V gives CDR1 SGHTA, CDR2 FQGTGA. V lost 2 bases and J lost 8, with 9 bases in between. The CDR3 extends over 13 amino acids. Here the CDR3 DNA reads TGTGCCAGCAGCTTACAGGGGAAAGAAAAACTGTTTTTT. Protein: CASSLQGKEKLFF.

This chain joins TRBV29-1 and TRBJ1-5, with a possible D match to TRBD1 (6 bases). The CDR3 has 12 amino acids. Trimming pared 7 bases from V and 5 bases from J, leaving 12 bases between. From germline, CDR1 is SQVTM and CDR2 ANQGSEA. The CDR3 sequence is CSAGEGDQPQHF. CDR3 nucleotides: TGCAGCGCCGGAGAGGGGGATCAGCCCCAGCATTTT.

The chain is built from TRBV7-9 and TRBJ1-2; 11 nucleotides line up with TRBD1. The germline V gene encodes CDR1 SEHNR and CDR2 FQNEAQ (reference sequence). The length of the CDR3 is 16 residues. The V segment lost 5 bases and the J segment 7 bases; nucleotides outside the gene matches: 12. In DNA form, the CDR3 reads TGTGCCAGCAGCCTTCTCATCGGACAGGGGGCGAGTGGCTACACCTTC. This encodes CASSLLIGQGASGYTF.

The chain combines TRBV18 with TRBJ1-5; TRBD1 matches 9 bases. The J segment lost 9 bases and the V segment lost 3 bases, leaving 15 bases of the junction unmatched. The length of the CDR3 is 17 residues. Germline V gives CDR1 KGHSH, CDR2 LQKENI. The CDR3, as DNA: TGTGCCAGCTCACCCCAGGTAGGGACAGGGCGGCTGGGGCCCCAGCATTTT. Residues: CASSPQVGTGRLGPQHF.

The chain has TRBV5-6 and TRBJ1-5; TRBD1 is a possible D gene (5 bases). V was cut by 3 bases and J by 0 bases, with 7 bases left in between. The CDR3 sequence is 14 residues long. Germline V gene lookup returns CDR1 SGHDT and CDR2 YYEEEE. CDR3: CASSWGTSNQPQHF. The CDR3 DNA follows: TGTGCCAGCAGCTGGGGGACTAGCAATCAGCCCCAGCATTTT.

This clone was seen a handful of times. The chain combines TRBV11-2 with TRBJ1-1, with a weak D call TRBD1 (5 bases). The CDR3 has 15 residues. The V and J ends lost 0 bases and 4 bases respectively, with 12 bases between them. Per germline, CDR1 SGHAT and CDR2 FQNNGV. The CDR3 loop is CASSLDGAWGTEAFF. CDR3 in DNA: TGTGCCAGCAGCTTAGATGGGGCGTGGGGCACTGAAGCTTTCTTT.

V and J are TRBV4-3 and TRBJ2-6; 7 bases agree with TRBD1. From germline, CDR1 is LGHNA and CDR2 YSLEER. The CDR3 spans 17 residues. V shed 0 bases, J shed 3 bases, and the junction held 5 bases outside the gene matches. CDR3 coding DNA: TGCGCCAGCAGCCAAGATCTAGGGGGCGTTGGGGCCAACGTCCTGACTTTC. Its protein is CASSQDLGGVGANVLTF.

V usage is TRBV4-3 and J usage is TRBJ2-1; D is possibly TRBD2 (5 bases). The CDR3 loop spans 13 amino acids. Germline V CDR1 and CDR2: LGHNA, YSLEER. V was cut by 4 bases and J by 7 bases, with 11 bases left in between. CDR3 nucleotides: TGCGCCAGCAGCCTGGCCAGCGGTAATGAGCAGTTCTTC. Its translation is CASSLASGNEQFF.

The V and J genes are TRBV6-5 and TRBJ1-3; D gene uncertain. V shed 5 bases and J shed 0 bases, with 8 bases lying between them. This CDR3 is 14 amino acids long. Per germline, CDR1 MNHEY and CDR2 SVGAGI. The DNA of the CDR3 is TGTGCCAGCAGTCCAGTTGGCTCTGGAAACACCATATATTTT. Residues: CASSPVGSGNTIYF.

The V gene is TRBV19, the J gene TRBJ1-2; 8 nucleotides align to TRBD1. The CDR3 runs to 13 residues. Germline lookup yields CDR1 LNHDA and CDR2 SQIVND (reference sequence). The junction had 4 bases not matched to a gene; V was cut back by 10 bases and J by 0 bases. The CDR3 region has the DNA TGTGCCACCAGGACAGGGCCTAACTATGGCTACACCTTC. This translates into CATRTGPNYGYTF.

This rearrangement joins TRBV5-1 to TRBJ1-1; D call uncertain. Germline values: CDR1 SGHRS, CDR2 YFSETQ. The CDR3 is 14 amino acids. V shed 4 bases and J shed 2 bases, with 12 bases lying between them. The CDR3 here is CASSVSPINTEAFF. The DNA of the CDR3 is TGCGCCAGCAGCGTTTCCCCCATTAACACTGAAGCTTTCTTT. The full variable domain, completed using reference TRBV5-1 and TRBJ1-1, is KAGVTQTPRYLIKTRGQQVTLSCSPISGHRSVSWYQQTPGQGLQFLFEYFSETQRNKGNFPGRFSGRQFSNSRSEMNVSTLELGDSALYLCASSVSPINTEAFFGQGTRLTVV.

V usage is TRBV7-3 and J usage is TRBJ2-1; 8 nucleotides line up with TRBD2. CDR3 length equals 17 residues. The germline gives CDR1 SGHTA, CDR2 FQGTGA. V lost 1 base to trimming and J lost 6 bases; unmatched junction nucleotides: 11. The CDR3 DNA sequence: TGTGCCAGCAGCTTAATGGGGGCGGCCGGGAGGGTCAATGAGCAGTTCTTC. Translating gives CASSLMGAAGRVNEQFF.